This T cell receptor beta chain is from a study of control samples from healthy donors and cancer patients. Profiled with immunoSEQ multiplex PCR; TCRdb holds only in-frame clones, not every one. This sample yields over 150,000 clones, of which roughly 94% are seen a single time; approximately 1.4% belongs to the top ten. Germline V lookup: CDR1 LNHDA, CDR2 SQIVND (reference sequence). Germline trimming cut 5 bases from V and 8 bases from J; bases unmatched to any gene: 8. There are 13 residues in the CDR3. The receptor was isolated from a woman under 30 in good health. The specimen sequenced was blood. The chain is built from TRBV19 and TRBJ1-1, with TRBD1 identical over 7 bases. The CDR3 spells CASSPTMTGEAFF. As DNA, the CDR3 is TGTGCCAGTAGTCCCACTATGACAGGGGAAGCTTTCTTT.